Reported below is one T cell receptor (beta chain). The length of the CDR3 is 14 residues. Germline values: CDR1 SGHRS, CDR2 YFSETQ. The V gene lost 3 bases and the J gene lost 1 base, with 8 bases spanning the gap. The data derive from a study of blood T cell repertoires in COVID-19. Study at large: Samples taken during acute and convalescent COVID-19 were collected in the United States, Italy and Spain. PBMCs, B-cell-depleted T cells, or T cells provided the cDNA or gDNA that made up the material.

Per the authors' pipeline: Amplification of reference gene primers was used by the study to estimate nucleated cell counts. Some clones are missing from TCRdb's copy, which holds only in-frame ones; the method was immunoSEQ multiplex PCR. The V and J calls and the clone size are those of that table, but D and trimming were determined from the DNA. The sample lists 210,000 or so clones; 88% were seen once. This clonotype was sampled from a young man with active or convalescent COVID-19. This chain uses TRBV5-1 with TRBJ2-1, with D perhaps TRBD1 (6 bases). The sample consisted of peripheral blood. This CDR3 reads CASSWTVSYNEQFF. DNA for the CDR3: TGCGCCAGCAGCTGGACAGTTTCCTACAATGAGCAGTTCTTC.